This section outlines one T cell receptor (beta chain) sequence together with its context. Its antigen is as yet unknown. The source of the sample is a study of molecular identifiers for immune sequencing clone quantification. CDR3 length: 15 amino acids. V was clipped by 5 bases and J by 3 bases; unmatched bases: 5. Germline loops: CDR1 LNHDA, CDR2 SQIVND (reference sequence). Whole-study results and caveats: Sizes of clones that are highly expanded could be underestimated (if identical TCR molecules share a barcode).

Preparation methods for the bulk TCR libraries were those previously described, with listed TCR primers. TCRdb re-called the PCR reads through MiXCR, storing one row per CDR3 protein. The repertoire holds 400,000 to 600,000 distinct CDR3 sequences, with 20% to 25% as singletons. The specimen was naive CD8+ T cells from blood, with Jurkat cell RNA spiked in. Subset specified: FACS-sorted CD8+CD4-CCR7+CD45RA+ naive T cells. The TCR was taken from a human donor in good health. Some libraries in this study had Jurkat cell RNA spiked in. The chain recombines TRBV19 with TRBJ1-5; TRBD1 matches 9 bases. CDR3 nucleotides: TGTGCCAGTAGTGGGGGGACAGGGATCAATCAGCCCCAGCATTTT. Protein: CASSGGTGINQPQHF.